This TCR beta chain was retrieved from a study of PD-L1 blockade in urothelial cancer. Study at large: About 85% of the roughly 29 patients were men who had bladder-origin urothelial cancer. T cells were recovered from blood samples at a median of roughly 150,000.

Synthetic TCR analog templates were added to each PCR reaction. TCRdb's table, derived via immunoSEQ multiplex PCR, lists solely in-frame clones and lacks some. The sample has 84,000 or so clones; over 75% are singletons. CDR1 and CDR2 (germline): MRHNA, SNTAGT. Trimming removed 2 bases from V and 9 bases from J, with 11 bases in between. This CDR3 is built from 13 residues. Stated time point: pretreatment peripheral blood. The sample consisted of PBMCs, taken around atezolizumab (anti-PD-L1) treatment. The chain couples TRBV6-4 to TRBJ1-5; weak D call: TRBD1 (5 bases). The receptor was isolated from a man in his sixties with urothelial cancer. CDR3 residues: CASSDGQGRPQHF. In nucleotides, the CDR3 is TGTGCCAGCAGTGACGGGCAGGGAAGGCCCCAGCATTTT.